This record looks at one T cell receptor (beta chain) sequence and its context. PCR involved 60 Vbeta and 13 Jbeta primers. The table came from immunoSEQ multiplex PCR; TCRdb's copy has only in-frame clones and leaves some out. The sample lists about 91,000 clones, around 70% occurring once. The data derive from a study of cytomegalovirus exposure and HLA in healthy donors. CDR3 size: 16 residues. Germline values: CDR1 SGHNT, CDR2 YYREEE (reference sequence). V lost 0 bases, J lost 7 bases, and 7 bases stayed unmatched. The TCR was taken from a female donor in good health and CMV-seronegative. The V and J genes are TRBV5-4 and TRBJ2-1; 10 bases agree with TRBD2. The sample taken for sequencing was PBMCs. The CDR3 DNA sequence: TGTGCCAGCAGCTTGGCCGCAGCGGGGGGGCTGAATGAGCAGTTCTTC. As protein: CASSLAAAGGLNEQFF.